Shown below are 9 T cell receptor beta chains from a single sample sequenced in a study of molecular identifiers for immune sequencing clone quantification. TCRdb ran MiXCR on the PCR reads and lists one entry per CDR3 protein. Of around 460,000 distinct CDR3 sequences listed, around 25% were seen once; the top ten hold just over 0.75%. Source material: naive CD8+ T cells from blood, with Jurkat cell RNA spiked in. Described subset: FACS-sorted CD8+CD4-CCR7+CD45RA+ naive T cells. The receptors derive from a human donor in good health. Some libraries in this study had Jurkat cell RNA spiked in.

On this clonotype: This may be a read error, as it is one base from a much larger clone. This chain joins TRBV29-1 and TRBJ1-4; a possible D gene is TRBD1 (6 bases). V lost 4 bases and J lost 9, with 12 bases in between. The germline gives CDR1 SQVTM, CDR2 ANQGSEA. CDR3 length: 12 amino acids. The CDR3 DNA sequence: TGCAGCGTTGTGGACAGTCCCCAAAAACTGTTTTTT. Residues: CSVVDSPQKLFF.

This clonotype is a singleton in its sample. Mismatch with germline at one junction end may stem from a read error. The CDR3 nucleotides read TGTGCCAGCAGCTTGGATGGGCGGGGGATGACAGGTACGCAGTATTTT. Amino acid sequence: CASSLDGRGMTGTQYF. V is TRBV5-3 and J is TRBJ2-3; weak D call: TRBD2 (7 bases). TRBV5-3 is designated an ORF whose function remains uncertain. This CDR3 comprises 16 residues.

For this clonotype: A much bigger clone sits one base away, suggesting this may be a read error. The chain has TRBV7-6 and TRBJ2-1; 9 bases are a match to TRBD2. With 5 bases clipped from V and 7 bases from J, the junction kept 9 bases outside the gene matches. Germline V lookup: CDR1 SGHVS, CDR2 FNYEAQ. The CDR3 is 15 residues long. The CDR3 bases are TGTGCCAGCAGCCCGTGGACTAGCGTGATGAATGAGCAGTTCTTC. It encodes CASSPWTSVMNEQFF.

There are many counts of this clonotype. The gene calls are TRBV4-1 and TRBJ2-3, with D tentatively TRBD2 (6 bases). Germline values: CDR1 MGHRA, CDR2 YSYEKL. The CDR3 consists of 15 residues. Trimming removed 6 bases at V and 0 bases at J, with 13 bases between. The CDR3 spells CASRLGLQSTDTQYF. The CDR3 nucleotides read TGCGCCAGCAGATTGGGACTGCAGAGCACAGATACGCAGTATTTT.

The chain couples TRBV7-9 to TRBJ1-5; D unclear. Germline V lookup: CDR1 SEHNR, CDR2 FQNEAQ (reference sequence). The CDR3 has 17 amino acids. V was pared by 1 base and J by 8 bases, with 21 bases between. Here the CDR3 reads CASSLVRGGLAQEPQHF. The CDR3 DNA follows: TGTGCCAGCAGCTTAGTTCGAGGAGGGTTGGCCCAGGAGCCCCAGCATTTT.

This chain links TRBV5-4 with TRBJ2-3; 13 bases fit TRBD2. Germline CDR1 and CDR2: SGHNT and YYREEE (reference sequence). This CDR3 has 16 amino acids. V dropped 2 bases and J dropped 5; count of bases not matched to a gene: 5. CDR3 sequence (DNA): TGTGCCAGCAGCTTTGGACTAGCGGGAGTTGAAGATACGCAGTATTTT. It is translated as CASSFGLAGVEDTQYF.

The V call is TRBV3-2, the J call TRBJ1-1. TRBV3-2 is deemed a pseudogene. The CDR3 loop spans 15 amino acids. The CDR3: CASSPKEVPNTEAFF. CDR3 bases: TGTGCCAGCAGCCCAAAGGAGGTTCCGAACACTGAAGCTTTCTTT.

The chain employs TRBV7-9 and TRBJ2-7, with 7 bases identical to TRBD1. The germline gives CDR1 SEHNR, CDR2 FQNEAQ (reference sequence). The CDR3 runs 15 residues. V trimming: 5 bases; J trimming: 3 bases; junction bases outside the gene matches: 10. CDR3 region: CASSPTGVRYYEQYF. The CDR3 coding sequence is TGTGCCAGCAGCCCAACAGGGGTTCGGTACTACGAGCAGTACTTC.

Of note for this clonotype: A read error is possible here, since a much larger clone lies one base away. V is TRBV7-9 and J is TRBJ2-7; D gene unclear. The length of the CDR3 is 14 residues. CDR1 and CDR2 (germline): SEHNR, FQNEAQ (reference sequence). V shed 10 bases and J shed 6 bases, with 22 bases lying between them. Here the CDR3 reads CAMAADRPTGEQYF. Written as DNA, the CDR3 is TGTGCCATGGCGGCAGATCGGCCCACGGGCGAGCAGTACTTC.